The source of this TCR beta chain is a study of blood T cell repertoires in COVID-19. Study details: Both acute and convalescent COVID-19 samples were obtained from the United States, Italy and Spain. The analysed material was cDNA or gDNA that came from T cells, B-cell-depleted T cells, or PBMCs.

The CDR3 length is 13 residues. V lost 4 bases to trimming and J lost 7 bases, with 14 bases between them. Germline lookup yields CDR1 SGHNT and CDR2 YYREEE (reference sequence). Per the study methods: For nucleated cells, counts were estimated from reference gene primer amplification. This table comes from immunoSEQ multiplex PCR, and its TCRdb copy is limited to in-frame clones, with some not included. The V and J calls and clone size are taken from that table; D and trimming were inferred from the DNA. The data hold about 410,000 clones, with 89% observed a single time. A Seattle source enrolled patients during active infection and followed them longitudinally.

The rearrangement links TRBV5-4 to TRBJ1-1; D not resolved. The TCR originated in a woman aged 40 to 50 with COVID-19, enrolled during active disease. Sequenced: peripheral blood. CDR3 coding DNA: TGTGCCAGCAGCCTCGACCGGAGCGTTGAAGCTTTCTTT. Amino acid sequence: CASSLDRSVEAFF.